This entry describes one T cell receptor beta chain. This clone appeared a single time. The antigen it binds to is not known. Within one base of it there is no much larger clone, and no base qualities were kept. This sample is drawn from a study of T cell clonotyping in hematopoietic cell transplantation (dated by TCRdb to about 2021). Regarding the complete study: Recipient samples taken before transplant were collected after cytoreduction. A total of 120 to 150 blood samples were gathered in the study from approximately 32 consecutive transplant recipients along with their related donors. Recruitment of patients ran from 2015 to early 2017, and follow-up continued until late 2020 or until death.

According to the germline V gene, CDR1 reads SGHTA and CDR2 reads FQGTGA. The CDR3 covers 15 residues, taking in both the cysteine and the phenylalanine. The DNA shown is the 45-base CDR3, in frame from base 1. Unmatched junction bases come to 2, with V trimmed by 2 bases and J by 4 bases. Study-wide conclusions, independent of this receptor: The sample size was limited, and CD4 and CD8 repertoire contributions could not be separated because cells were not sorted. After transplant, TCR diversity in recipients dropped, and pathologically expanded clonotypes climbed progressively between day 30 and day 180. Inverse Simpson Index values from donors and from recipients before transplant predicted broader TCR repertoire diversity after transplant. Just a small fraction of recipient repertoires overlapped with donor repertoires, and more than 97% appeared de novo at the given depth.

The immunoSEQ assay, a bias-controlled multiplex PCR with V- and J-specific primers, was used to amplify TCR beta CDR3 regions from genomic DNA. A proprietary barcode and Illumina adapter sequences were added to the CDR3 amplicons in a second PCR step. An Illumina MiSeq instrument was used to sequence the CDR3 libraries. As for the original processing: Export and quality control were done with immunoSEQ Analyzer 3.0, while downstream analyses used R Bioconductor and Immunarch. Only productive rearrangements within the normalized downsampled data set were used in the calculation of repertoire metrics. Pathologically expanded clonotypes were defined as those larger than 5 templates in the normalized cohort. The Inverse Simpson Index served as the measure of repertoire diversity. To capture all clonotypes, the CMV-specificity analyses were run on the non-normalized data set. This is the immuneACCESS table as TCRdb keeps it, with only in-frame sequences that have V and J called. A part of the clones is gone; compared with another copy, unresolved V genes explain less than half, and the rest is unexplained. The D gene and trimming were derived from the DNA, and the V and J assignments and clone size from that table. The sample table contains some 5,000 clones; only one count was recorded for over 75% of them. The top ten clones comprise just over 14% of the sample.

The sample's time point label, decoded: recipient sample about 28 days before transplant, after cytoreduction. Recipient blood was collected about 28 days before transplant and at days 30, 100 and 180 after transplant. Using Nuclei Lysis Solution, genomic DNA was extracted from unfractionated peripheral blood mononuclear cells that were either fresh or cryopreserved. The sequence is built from TRBV7-3 and TRBJ2-3; 11 middle bases align to TRBD2. This clonotype originated in a woman in her forties or fifties with acute myeloid leukemia. Some clones in this sample may be carry-over from other donors' samples. The sequencing here drew on peripheral blood mononuclear cells, taken before stem cell transplant. CDR3 sequence: CASSLVAGGPDTQYF. The DNA reads TGTGCCAGCAGCTTAGTAGCGGGGGGGCCAGATACGCAGTATTTT. The reference TRBV7-3 and TRBJ2-3 proteins fill in what lies around the CDR3, so the full variable domain reads GAGVSQTPSNKVTEKGKYVELRCDPISGHTALYWYRQSLGQGPEFLIYFQGTGAADDSGLPNDRFFAVRPEGSVSTLKIQRTERGDSAVYLCASSLVAGGPDTQYFGPGTRLTVL.